Listed below are T cell receptor beta chains from one sample, sequenced in a study of T-cell reconstitution after alpha-beta-depleted transplantation in children. TCRdb recomputed calls from the PCR reads with MiXCR, one row per CDR3 protein. The sample has almost 500,000 distinct CDR3 sequences, approximately 10% seen once. The sequences come from PBMCs, collected before TCRalphabeta/CD19-depleted stem cell transplant. The receptors derive from a child aged 2-9 years with inherited bone marrow failure, due to receive a stem cell transplant. Each CDR3 is given with its conserved first and last residue. D genes are given only for firm matches. Clone size appears in some rows only: once, few, many, or a class for an expanded clone.

abundance: many
d_gene: -
j_gene: TRBJ2-1
v_gene: TRBV12-3/TRBV12-4
CDR3aa: CASSPRPPTGDPNEQFF
CDR3nt: TGTGCCAGCAGTCCCCGCCCCCCAACGGGCGACCCCAATGAGCAGTTCTTC

abundance: few
d_gene: -
j_gene: TRBJ2-2
v_gene: TRBV12-3/TRBV12-4
CDR3aa: CASSPRVNGELFF
CDR3nt: TGTGCCAGCAGTCCCAGGGTAAACGGGGAGCTGTTTTTT

abundance: many
d_gene: TRBD1
j_gene: TRBJ2-3
v_gene: TRBV15
CDR3aa: CATSRALDRGDTQYF
CDR3nt: TGTGCCACCAGCAGGGCCCTGGACAGGGGCGATACGCAGTATTTT

abundance: many
d_gene: TRBD2
j_gene: TRBJ2-5
v_gene: TRBV20-1
CDR3aa: CSPRDVAGDEETQYF
CDR3nt: TGCAGTCCTAGAGATGTAGCGGGAGACGAAGAGACCCAGTACTTC

abundance: -
d_gene: -
j_gene: TRBJ2-6
v_gene: TRBV4-2
CDR3aa: CASSQDQFHSGANVLTF
CDR3nt: TGTGCCAGCAGCCAAGATCAGTTCCACTCTGGGGCCAACGTCCTGACTTTC

abundance: many
d_gene: -
j_gene: TRBJ1-5
v_gene: TRBV12-3/TRBV12-4
CDR3aa: CASSLGATNQPQHF
CDR3nt: TGTGCCAGCAGTTTAGGGGCGACAAATCAGCCCCAGCATTTT

abundance: -
d_gene: TRBD2
j_gene: TRBJ2-1
v_gene: TRBV6-2/TRBV6-3
CDR3aa: CASSLGTNYYNEQFF
CDR3nt: TGTGCCAGCAGTCTCGGGACTAACTACTACAATGAGCAGTTCTTC

abundance: many
d_gene: TRBD1
j_gene: TRBJ1-2
v_gene: TRBV20-1
CDR3aa: CSARVPYRGDNYGYTF
CDR3nt: TGCAGTGCTAGAGTCCCCTACAGGGGGGATAACTATGGCTACACCTTC

abundance: -
d_gene: -
j_gene: TRBJ2-5
v_gene: TRBV5-1
CDR3aa: CASSAGPNQETQYF
CDR3nt: TGCGCCAGCAGCGCGGGACCCAACCAAGAGACCCAGTACTTC

abundance: -
d_gene: TRBD2
j_gene: TRBJ2-1
v_gene: TRBV7-2
CDR3aa: CASSRTSGTLNNEQFF
CDR3nt: TGTGCCAGCAGCCGGACTAGCGGGACCCTAAACAATGAGCAGTTCTTC

abundance: many
d_gene: -
j_gene: TRBJ2-5
v_gene: TRBV5-1
CDR3aa: CASSLGDSQETQYF
CDR3nt: TGCGCCAGCAGCTTGGGCGACAGCCAAGAGACCCAGTACTTC

abundance: many
d_gene: -
j_gene: TRBJ2-1
v_gene: TRBV20-1
CDR3aa: CSAHSTPYNEQFF
CDR3nt: TGCAGTGCGCACTCTACGCCCTACAATGAGCAGTTCTTC

abundance: many
d_gene: TRBD2
j_gene: TRBJ2-1
v_gene: TRBV10-3
CDR3aa: CASTGLGRVEQFF
CDR3nt: TGTGCCAGCACGGGACTAGGACGGGTTGAGCAGTTCTTC

abundance: many
d_gene: TRBD2
j_gene: TRBJ2-7
v_gene: TRBV28
CDR3aa: CASRLAGGGGYEQYF
CDR3nt: TGTGCCAGCAGGTTGGCGGGGGGAGGCGGGTACGAGCAGTACTTC

abundance: -
d_gene: TRBD2
j_gene: TRBJ2-7
v_gene: TRBV27
CDR3aa: CASSLSGEVRLAGLHEQYF
CDR3nt: TGTGCCAGCAGTTTATCGGGGGAGGTACGACTAGCGGGACTCCACGAGCAGTACTTC

abundance: many
d_gene: -
j_gene: TRBJ2-7
v_gene: TRBV7-7
CDR3aa: CASSRPGTIRYEQYF
CDR3nt: TGTGCTAGCAGCCGACCAGGGACGATTCGCTACGAGCAGTACTTC

abundance: few
d_gene: TRBD2
j_gene: TRBJ2-6
v_gene: TRBV6-5
CDR3aa: CASSLSATGFPSGRRSGANVLTF
CDR3nt: TGTGCCAGCAGCCTGTCGGCGACGGGGTTCCCTAGCGGGAGGCGTTCTGGGGCCAACGTCCTGACTTTC

abundance: many
d_gene: -
j_gene: TRBJ2-7
v_gene: TRBV6-6
CDR3aa: CASSRRGLLEQYF
CDR3nt: TGTGCCAGCAGTCGGCGGGGACTCCTTGAGCAGTACTTC